The clone carrying this TCR beta chain is a singleton in its sample. The sample is drawn from a study of blood T cell repertoires in COVID-19. Looking at the study overall: Spain, Italy and the United States supplied samples that represented acute and convalescent COVID-19.

In the original analysis: Quantification of nucleated cells was approximated via reference gene primer amplification. Clones were sequenced by immunoSEQ multiplex PCR, and TCRdb holds only the in-frame ones, with some missing. Clonal size and the V and J genes are those of that table, whereas D and trimming came from the DNA. The table lists 200,000 to 250,000 clones, 65% to 85% of them singletons. CDR1 MNHEY and CDR2 SVGAGI come from the germline V gene. Germline trimming cut 5 bases from V and 5 bases from J; bases unmatched to any gene: 4. The CDR3 totals 14 residues. The sample consisted of peripheral blood. This chain links TRBV6-5 with TRBJ1-5; 9 bases map to TRBD1. This receptor was identified in a woman aged 55-70 years with acute or convalescent COVID-19. The DNA for the CDR3 is TGTGCCAGCAGTCGACAGGGGGGCGATCAGCCCCAGCATTTT. Translated: CASSRQGGDQPQHF.